This T cell receptor (beta chain) derives from a study of CD4 T cells in relation to SARS-CoV-2 and coronaviruses. General study findings and limits: Samples before the pandemic and after infection were not matched within any donor. This crossreactivity analysis covered spike protein alone, no other viral proteins.

With respect to this clone: No antigen is known for it.

The unexposed donors gave CD4+ T cells in about 2010-2018, prior to COVID-19. The repertoire was sequenced with immunoSEQ multiplex PCR; TCRdb's copy has only in-frame clones and lacks some. The profile shows tens of thousands of clones, over 90% of them singletons. The CDR3 spans 14 residues. V shed 10 bases, J shed 5 bases, and the junction held 12 bases outside the gene matches. Germline V lookup: CDR1 MDHEN, CDR2 SYDVKM. The sequencing sample was made of naive CD4+ T cells from PBMCs. Indicated subset: naive CD4+ T cells isolated by negative enrichment. This chain joins TRBV28 and TRBJ1-2; 8 bases map to TRBD1. The receptor was isolated from a human donor in good health. The CDR3 DNA reads TGTGCCACTTACTACACCGGGACAGGATATGGCTACACCTTC. Its protein product is CATYYTGTGYGYTF.